The present entry profiles one T cell receptor beta chain with its context. Its target is unknown. The data stem from a study of long-term antiretroviral therapy in people with HIV. Study findings and constraints: Pre-ART clonal expansion yielded clones that dominated the repertoire at all time points.

It was version v3.0 of the immunoSEQ assay that was run at survey level. The table came from immunoSEQ multiplex PCR; TCRdb's copy has only in-frame clones and leaves some out. The sample carries roughly 34,000 clones, 70% to 90% recorded once. Each participant with HIV received care in the United States. The content of samples before DNA extraction was about 0.9-11 million cryopreserved PBMC. Germline V CDR1 and CDR2: LNHDA, SQIVND (reference sequence). The CDR3 totals 14 residues. V was cut by 5 bases and J by 4 bases, with 14 bases left in between. The receptor comes from a woman in her thirties with HIV. V gene TRBV19 combines with J gene TRBJ2-5; D remains unclear. The material sequenced was unsorted PBMCs, taken roughly 2.9 years before starting antiretroviral therapy. The CDR3 DNA is TGTGCCAGTAGTCCAACTGGCTTAAGAGAGACCCAGTACTTC. Translating gives CASSPTGLRETQYF.